This T cell receptor beta chain was observed in a study of graft-versus-host responses after intestinal transplantation. Study-wide context: Transplant recipients had multivisceral, liver-intestinal, or isolated intestinal grafts.

This clone showed up just once. What it recognizes is unknown. The germline CDR1 and CDR2 sequences are LGHNT and FRNRAP. V was cut by 1 base and J by 6 bases, with 17 bases left in between. CDR3 length: 16 amino acids. Clones were sequenced by immunoSEQ multiplex PCR, and TCRdb holds only the in-frame ones, with some missing. The table shows around 97,000 clones, with 80% to 95% occurring only once. The sequencing here drew on unstimulated CD8+ T cells sorted from spleen or lymph node cells, taken before intestinal transplant. The clonotype comes from a human donor who received an intestinal transplant. The chain is built from TRBV12-5 and TRBJ2-3; TRBD1 is a possible D gene (6 bases). As DNA, the CDR3 is TGTGCTAGTGGTTTGGGAGCCACCCAGGGGTCCGATACGCAGTATTTT. This codes for CASGLGATQGSDTQYF.